At least ten counts were recorded for the clone carrying this T cell receptor beta chain. The antigen remains undetermined. Over 170 million TCR-beta sequences, together covering 15-18 subjects, were produced by every individual sequencing run that was carried out. Via MiXCR, TCRdb re-called the 5' RACE reads, giving one row per CDR3 protein. The sample holds fewer than 25,000 distinct CDR3 sequences; around 13% are singletons and the top ten take about 5.5%. Trimming shortened V by 5 bases and J by 2 bases, and 13 bases separated the two germline ends. The CDR3 loop spans 14 amino acids. Germline CDR1 DFQATT, CDR2 SNEGSKA (reference sequence). The data were obtained in a study of neurological immune-mediated disorders. The study's findings and limits: No CDR3 amino acid sequences recurred among expanded clones across subjects, suggesting private repertoires in all groups. The most TCR clonal expansion was seen in HTLV-1-associated myelopathy, and the least was seen in multiple sclerosis, which fell below healthy controls.

Specified time point: technical triplicate 1. The TCR was taken from a female donor with HTLV-1-associated myelopathy (HAM/TSP). This sequence joins TRBV20-1 and TRBJ2-4; tentatively, D is TRBD2 (5 bases). Sequenced sample: CD4+ T cells from blood. CDR3 residues: CSAGLPPPKNIQYF. CDR3 nucleotide sequence: TGCAGTGCTGGACTTCCCCCCCCCAAAAACATTCAGTACTTC.